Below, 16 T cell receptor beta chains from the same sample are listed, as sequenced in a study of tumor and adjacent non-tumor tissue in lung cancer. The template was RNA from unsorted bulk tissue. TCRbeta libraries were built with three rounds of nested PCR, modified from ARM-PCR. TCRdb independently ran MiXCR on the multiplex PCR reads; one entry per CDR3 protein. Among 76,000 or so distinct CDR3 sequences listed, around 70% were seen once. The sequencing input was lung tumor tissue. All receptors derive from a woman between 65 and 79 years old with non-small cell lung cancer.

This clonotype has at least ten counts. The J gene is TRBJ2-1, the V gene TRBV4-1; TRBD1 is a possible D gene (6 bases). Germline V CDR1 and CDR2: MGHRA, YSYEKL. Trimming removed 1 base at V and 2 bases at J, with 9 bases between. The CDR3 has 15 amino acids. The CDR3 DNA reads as TGCGCCAGCAGCCAAGCCGGGACACCCTACAATGAGCAGTTCTTC. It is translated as CASSQAGTPYNEQFF.

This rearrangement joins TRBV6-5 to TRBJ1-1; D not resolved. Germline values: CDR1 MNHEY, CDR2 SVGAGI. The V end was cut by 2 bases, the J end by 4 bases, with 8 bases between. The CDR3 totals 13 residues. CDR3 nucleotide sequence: TGTGCCAGCAGTTACAATGGCCGCACTGAAGCTTTCTTT. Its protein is CASSYNGRTEAFF.

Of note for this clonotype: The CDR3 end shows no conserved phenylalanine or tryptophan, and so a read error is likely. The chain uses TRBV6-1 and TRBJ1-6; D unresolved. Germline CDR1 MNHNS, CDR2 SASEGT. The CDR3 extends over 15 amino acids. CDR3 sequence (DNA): TGTGCCAGCAGAGAAGGGCCAGGCTTGTCTTCACCCCTCCACTTA. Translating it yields CASREGPGLSSPLHL.

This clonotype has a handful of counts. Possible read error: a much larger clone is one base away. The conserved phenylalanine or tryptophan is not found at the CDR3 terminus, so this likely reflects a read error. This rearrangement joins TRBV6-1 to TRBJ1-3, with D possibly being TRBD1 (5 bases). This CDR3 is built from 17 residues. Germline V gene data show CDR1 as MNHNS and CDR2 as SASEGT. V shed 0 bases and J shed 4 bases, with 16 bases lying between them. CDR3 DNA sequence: TGTGCCAGCAGTGAAGCGCGACAGTATGGGAACGGAAACACCATATATTCT. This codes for CASSEARQYGNGNTIYS.

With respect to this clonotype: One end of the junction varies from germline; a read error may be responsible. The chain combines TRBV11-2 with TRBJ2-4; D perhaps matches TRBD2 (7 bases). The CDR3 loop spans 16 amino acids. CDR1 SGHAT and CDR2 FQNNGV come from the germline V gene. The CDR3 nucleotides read TGTGCCAGCAGCGCATTGGGTGGGGGGGCCAAAACCATTCAGTACTTC. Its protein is CASSALGGGAKTIQYF.

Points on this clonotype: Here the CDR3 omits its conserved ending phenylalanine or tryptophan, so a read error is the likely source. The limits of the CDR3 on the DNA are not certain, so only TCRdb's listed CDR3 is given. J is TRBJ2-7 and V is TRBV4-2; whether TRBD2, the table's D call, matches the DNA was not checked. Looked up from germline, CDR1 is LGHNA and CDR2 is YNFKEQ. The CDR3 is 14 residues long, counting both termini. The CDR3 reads CASSHQRDSYERYS.

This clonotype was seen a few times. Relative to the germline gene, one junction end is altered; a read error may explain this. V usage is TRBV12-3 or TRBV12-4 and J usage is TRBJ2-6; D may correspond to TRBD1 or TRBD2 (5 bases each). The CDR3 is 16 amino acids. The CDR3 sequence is CASRNRDPSGANVLSF. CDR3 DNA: TGTGCCAGCAGAAATAGGGACCCATCTGGGGCCAACGTCCTGTCTTTC.

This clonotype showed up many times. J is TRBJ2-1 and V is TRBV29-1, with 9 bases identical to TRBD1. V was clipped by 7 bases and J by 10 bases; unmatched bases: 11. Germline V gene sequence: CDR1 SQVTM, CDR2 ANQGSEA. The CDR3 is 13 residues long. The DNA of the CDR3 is TGCAGCGCCCTACAGGGGGCTAATGGGGAGCAGTTCTTC. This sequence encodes CSALQGANGEQFF.

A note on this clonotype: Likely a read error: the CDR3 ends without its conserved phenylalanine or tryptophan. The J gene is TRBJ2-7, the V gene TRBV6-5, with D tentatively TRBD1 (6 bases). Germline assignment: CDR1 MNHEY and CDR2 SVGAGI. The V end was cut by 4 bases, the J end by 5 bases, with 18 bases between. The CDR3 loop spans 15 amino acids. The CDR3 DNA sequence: TGTGCCAGCAGTTGCTCGATCCAACAGGGCCACGAGCAGTACTTA. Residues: CASSCSIQQGHEQYL.

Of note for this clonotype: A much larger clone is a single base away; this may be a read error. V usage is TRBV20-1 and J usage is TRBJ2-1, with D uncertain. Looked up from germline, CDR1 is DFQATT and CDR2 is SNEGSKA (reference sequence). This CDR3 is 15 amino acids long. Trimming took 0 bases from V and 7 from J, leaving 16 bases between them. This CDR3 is CSARDPAEVGNEQFF. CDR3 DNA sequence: TGCAGTGCTAGAGACCCTGCGGAAGTAGGTAATGAGCAGTTCTTC.

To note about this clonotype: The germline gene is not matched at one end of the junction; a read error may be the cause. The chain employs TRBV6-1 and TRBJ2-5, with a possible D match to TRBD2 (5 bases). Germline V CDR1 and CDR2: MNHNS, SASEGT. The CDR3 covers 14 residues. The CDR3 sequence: CTSRIWTARETQYF. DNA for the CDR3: TGTACCAGCAGGATTTGGACTGCGAGGGAGACCCAGTACTTC.

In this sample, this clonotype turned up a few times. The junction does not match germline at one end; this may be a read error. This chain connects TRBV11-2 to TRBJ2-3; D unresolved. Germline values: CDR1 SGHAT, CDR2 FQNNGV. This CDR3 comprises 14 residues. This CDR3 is CAGSLDKGTDTQYF. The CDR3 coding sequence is TGTGCCGGCAGCTTAGATAAGGGCACAGATACGCAGTATTTT.

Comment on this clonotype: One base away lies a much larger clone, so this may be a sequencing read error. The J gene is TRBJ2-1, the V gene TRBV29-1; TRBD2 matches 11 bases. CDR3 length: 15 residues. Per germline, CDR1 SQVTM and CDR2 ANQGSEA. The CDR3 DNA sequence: TGCAGCGTTGTAACACTAGCGGGAGTGTACAATGAGCGGTTCTTC. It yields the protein CSVVTLAGVYNERFF.

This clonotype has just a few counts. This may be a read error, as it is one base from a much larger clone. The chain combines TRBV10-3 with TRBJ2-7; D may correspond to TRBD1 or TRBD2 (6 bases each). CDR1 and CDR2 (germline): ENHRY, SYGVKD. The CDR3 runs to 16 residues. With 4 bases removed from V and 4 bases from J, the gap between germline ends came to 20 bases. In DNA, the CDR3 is TGTGCCATCAGTGTCAACCGAGACAGGAGGGGGTACGAGCAGTACTTC. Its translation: CAISVNRDRRGYEQYF.

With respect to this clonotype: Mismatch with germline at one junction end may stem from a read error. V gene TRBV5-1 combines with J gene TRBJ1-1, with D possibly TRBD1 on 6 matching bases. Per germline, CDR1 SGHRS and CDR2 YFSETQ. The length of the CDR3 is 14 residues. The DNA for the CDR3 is TGCGCCAGCAGCAGTCGGACAGTGAACACTGAAGCTATCTTT. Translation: CASSSRTVNTEAIF.

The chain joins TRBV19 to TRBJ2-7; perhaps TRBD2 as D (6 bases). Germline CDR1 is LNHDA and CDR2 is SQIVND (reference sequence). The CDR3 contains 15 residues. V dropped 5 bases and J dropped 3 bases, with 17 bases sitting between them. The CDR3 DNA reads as TGTGCCAGTAGTTCGAGTTGGGGGGAAGACTACGAGCAGTACTTC. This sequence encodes CASSSSWGEDYEQYF. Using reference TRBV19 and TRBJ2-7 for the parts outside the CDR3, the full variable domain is DGGITQSPKYLFRKEGQNVTLSCEQNLNHDAMYWYRQDPGQGLRLIYYSQIVNDFQKGDIAEGYSVSREKKESFPLTVTSAQKNPTAFYLCASSSSWGEDYEQYFGPGTRLTVT.